These 7 T cell receptor beta chains share one sample of origin, sequenced in a study of blood T cell repertoires in COVID-19 (dated by TCRdb to about 2020). The method behind the library was the immunoSEQ multiplex PCR assay. TCRdb re-hosts the immuneACCESS table, in-frame sequences only. Its copies lack some clones; in the studies checked, an unresolved V gene accounts for under half of them, and the cause for the rest is not known. The sample has some 380,000 clones on record, approximately 80% of them singletons. The leading ten clones occupy around 1% of the sample. The source material was peripheral blood. Receptors originate from a human donor with acute or convalescent COVID-19. The donor label of this sample is uncertain.

This clone was counted only a few times. The chain uses TRBV7-9 and TRBJ1-1; 9 positions match TRBD1. The CDR3 spans 13 residues. The germline V gene encodes CDR1 SEHNR and CDR2 FQNEAQ (reference sequence). J gave up 2 bases and V 10 bases, and 5 bases lay outside the gene matches. The CDR3 here is CATGTGRNTEAFF. CDR3 coding DNA: TGTGCCACGGGGACAGGGAGAAACACTGAAGCTTTCTTT.

The CDR3 DNA is TGTGCCAGCAGCTTCGAAACAGGGTCGAATTCACCCCTCCACTTT. It translates to CASSFETGSNSPLHF. The chain couples TRBV11-2 to TRBJ1-6, with a weak D call TRBD1 (6 bases). This CDR3 is 15 amino acids long. Trimming left V 3 bases short and J 7 bases short, with 13 bases between. The germline V gene has CDR1 SGHAT and CDR2 FQNNGV. Full variable domain (outside the CDR3, taken from reference TRBV11-2 and TRBJ1-6): EAGVAQSPRYKIIEKRQSVAFWCNPISGHATLYWYQQILGQGPKLLIQFQNNGVVDDSQLPKDRFSAERLKGVDSTLKIQPAKLEDSAVYLCASSFETGSNSPLHFGNGTRLTVT.

V and J are TRBV4-1 and TRBJ1-2; TRBD1 agrees at 7 bases. Germline trimming cut 2 bases from V and 3 bases from J; bases unmatched to any gene: 6. Germline V gene lookup returns CDR1 MGHRA and CDR2 YSYEKL. This CDR3 contains 15 residues. CDR3 protein: CASSQIQGEYYGYTF. The DNA for the CDR3 is TGCGCCAGCAGCCAAATTCAGGGGGAATACTATGGCTACACCTTC.

The chain has TRBV10-2 and TRBJ2-6, with a weak D call TRBD2 (5 bases). The germline V gene encodes CDR1 WSHSY and CDR2 SAAADI. The germline V and J ends were trimmed by 3 bases and 2 bases, with 11 bases remaining between them. This CDR3 has 16 amino acids. The CDR3 DNA sequence: TGCGCCAGCAGTGACGGGGTAAGCGCTGGGGCCAACGTCCTGACTTTC. It yields the protein CASSDGVSAGANVLTF.

This chain uses TRBV27 with TRBJ2-7; possibly TRBD1 for D (6 bases). CDR1 and CDR2 (germline): MNHEY, SMNVEV (reference sequence). This CDR3 spans 18 amino acids. Trimming took 0 bases from V and 5 from J, leaving 23 bases between them. The CDR3 region is CASSLSALLGAFRDEQYF. CDR3 bases: TGTGCCAGCAGTTTATCAGCCCTGCTGGGGGCCTTTCGGGACGAGCAGTACTTC.

CDR3 coding DNA: TGCGCCAGCAGCCAAACGGCGGGGGCGAACTACGAGCAGTACTTC. This sequence encodes CASSQTAGANYEQYF. The chain recombines TRBV4-1 with TRBJ2-7, with TRBD2 as a possible D gene (7 bases). The CDR3 is 15 amino acids. Germline CDR1 is MGHRA and CDR2 is YSYEKL. Trimming took 2 bases from V and 3 from J, leaving 14 bases between them.

The rearrangement joins TRBV2 to TRBJ2-5; 10 bases line up with TRBD2. After removal of 5 bases from V and 2 bases from J, the junction contained 8 bases not matched to a gene. Per the germline V gene, CDR1 is SNHLY and CDR2 is FYNNEI. The CDR3 is 16 amino acids. The CDR3 spells CASSTGSGLAQETQYF. CDR3 DNA: TGTGCCAGCAGTACCGGCTCGGGACTAGCGCAAGAGACCCAGTACTTC.